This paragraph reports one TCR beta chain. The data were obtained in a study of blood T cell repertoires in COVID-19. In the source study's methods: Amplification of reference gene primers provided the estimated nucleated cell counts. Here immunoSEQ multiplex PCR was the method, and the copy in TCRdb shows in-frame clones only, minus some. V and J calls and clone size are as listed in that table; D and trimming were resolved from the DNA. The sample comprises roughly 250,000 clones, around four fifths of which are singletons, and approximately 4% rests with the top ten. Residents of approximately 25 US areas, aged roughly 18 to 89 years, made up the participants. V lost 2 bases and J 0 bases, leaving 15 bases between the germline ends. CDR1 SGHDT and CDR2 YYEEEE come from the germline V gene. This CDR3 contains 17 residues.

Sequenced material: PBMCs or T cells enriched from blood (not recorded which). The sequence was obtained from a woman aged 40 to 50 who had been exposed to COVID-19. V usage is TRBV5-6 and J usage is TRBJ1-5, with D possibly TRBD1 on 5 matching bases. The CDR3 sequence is CASSLTAGRNSNQPQHF. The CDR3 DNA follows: TGTGCCAGCAGCTTAACGGCAGGGCGGAATAGCAATCAGCCCCAGCATTTT. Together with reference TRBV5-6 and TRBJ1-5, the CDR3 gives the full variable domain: DAGVTQSPTHLIKTRGQQVTLRCSPKSGHDTVSWYQQALGQGPQFIFQYYEEEERQRGNFPDRFSGHQFPNYSSELNVNALLLGDSALYLCASSLTAGRNSNQPQHFGDGTRLSIL.